This TCR beta chain was recovered during a study of OX40 agonist ivuxolimab in advanced cancers. The CDR3 extends over 15 amino acids. V was pared by 10 bases and J by 1 base, with 19 bases between. Germline V gene data show CDR1 as MNHEY and CDR2 as SMNVEV (reference sequence). TCRdb's copy holds only in-frame clones and misses some; the assay was immunoSEQ multiplex PCR. The sample comprises more than 20,000 clones, 75% to 90% of which are singletons, and roughly 25% rests with the top ten. Exclusion applied to patients with autoimmune disease history or systemic immunosuppression. This rearrangement joins TRBV27 to TRBJ1-1; a possible D gene is TRBD1 (5 bases). The specimen comprised CD4+ or CD8+ T cells sorted from blood, sampled in a trial of the OX40 agonist ivuxolimab. This TCR derives from an adult with an advanced solid tumor such as melanoma, head and neck, liver or kidney cancer. CDR3 sequence reads: CATLKSRGPNTEAFF. CDR3 coding DNA: TGTGCCACCCTTAAATCCCGGGGCCCGAACACTGAAGCTTTCTTT.